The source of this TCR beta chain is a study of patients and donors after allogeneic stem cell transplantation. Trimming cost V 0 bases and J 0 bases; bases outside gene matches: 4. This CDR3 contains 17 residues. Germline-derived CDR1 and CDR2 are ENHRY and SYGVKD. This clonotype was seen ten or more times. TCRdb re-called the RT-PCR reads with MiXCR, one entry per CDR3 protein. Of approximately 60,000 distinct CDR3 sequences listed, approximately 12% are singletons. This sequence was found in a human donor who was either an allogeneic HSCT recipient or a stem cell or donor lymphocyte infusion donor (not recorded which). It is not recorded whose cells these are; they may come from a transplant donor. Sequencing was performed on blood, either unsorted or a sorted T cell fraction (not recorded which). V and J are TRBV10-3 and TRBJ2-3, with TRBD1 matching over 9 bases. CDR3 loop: CAISESWTGVSTDTQYF. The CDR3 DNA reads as TGTGCCATCAGTGAGTCATGGACAGGGGTTAGCACAGATACGCAGTATTTT.